The 32 T cell receptor beta chains reported below all come from one sample, sequenced in a study of shared clonotypes between healthy human individuals. This table comes from immunoSEQ multiplex PCR, and its TCRdb copy is limited to in-frame clones, with some not included. The table lists about 340,000 clones, around four fifths of them singletons. The source material was memory CD4+ T cells sorted from blood. Described subset: CD45RA-negative fraction. These receptors all stem from a man aged 30-40 years in good health.

The chain uses TRBV5-1 and TRBJ2-5; D gene unclear. The CDR3 contains 13 residues. V was cut by 3 bases and J by 5 bases, with 11 bases left in between. Germline V CDR1 and CDR2: SGHRS, YFSETQ. The CDR3 sequence is CASSSGLSETQYF. CDR3 DNA: TGCGCCAGCAGCTCTGGCCTTTCGGAGACCCAGTACTTC.

The V gene is TRBV6-5, the J gene TRBJ2-1; D is possibly TRBD2 (7 bases). Trimming cost V 6 bases and J 3 bases, with 15 bases left between them. This CDR3 is built from 15 residues. CDR1 and CDR2 from the germline V gene are MNHEY and SVGAGI. The CDR3 nucleotides read TGTGCCAGCAGGTTAGGGGGGGCAGGCTACAATGAGCAGTTCTTC. The encoded protein is CASRLGGAGYNEQFF.

The chain couples TRBV7-6 to TRBJ1-1; no clear D. V lost 2 bases, J lost 1 base, and 8 bases lay in between. This CDR3 has 14 amino acids. Germline V gives CDR1 SGHVS, CDR2 FNYEAQ. The CDR3 sequence: CASSLIVSNTEAFF. CDR3 nucleotide sequence: TGTGCCAGCAGCTTAATCGTCTCGAACACTGAAGCTTTCTTT.

The V call is TRBV30, the J call TRBJ2-7; 9 positions agree with TRBD2. Germline V lookup: CDR1 GTSNPN, CDR2 SVGIG (reference sequence). The trim removed 4 bases at V and 3 bases at J, leaving 1 base unmatched. The CDR3 is 12 amino acids. The CDR3: CAWTSGNYEQYF. For the CDR3, the DNA is TGTGCCTGGACTAGCGGGAACTACGAGCAGTACTTC.

The chain joins TRBV6-1 to TRBJ1-4; no clear D. Germline lookup yields CDR1 MNHNS and CDR2 SASEGT. The CDR3 is made up of 12 amino acids. V was shortened by 3 bases and J by 8 bases, with 7 bases between the two germline ends. This chain's CDR3 is CASSDNGEKLFF. The CDR3 DNA reads TGTGCCAGCAGTGATAACGGGGAAAAACTGTTTTTT.

The CDR3 DNA sequence: TGTGCCAGCAGCGCAAGACAGGGGACGGATACGCAGTATTTT. This translates into CASSARQGTDTQYF. This chain connects TRBV5-5 to TRBJ2-3; 8 positions agree with TRBD1. The CDR3 covers 14 residues. V lost 4 bases and J lost 6; bases outside the gene matches: 7. Germline loops: CDR1 SGHKS, CDR2 YYEKEE (reference sequence).

J is TRBJ2-7 and V is TRBV14, with 11 bases aligning to TRBD2. The CDR3 runs to 15 residues. Trimming at V came to 5 bases and at J to 1 base, leaving 4 bases not matched to a gene. CDR1 and CDR2 from the germline V gene are SGHDN and FVKESK. CDR3 residues: CASSWGLAVSYEQYF. CDR3 DNA sequence: TGTGCCAGCAGCTGGGGACTAGCGGTATCCTACGAGCAGTACTTC.

This clone was found once. The chain uses TRBV19 and TRBJ2-1; D gene uncertain. CDR3 length equals 15 residues. The V and J ends lost 5 bases and 7 bases respectively, with 18 bases between them. Per germline, CDR1 LNHDA and CDR2 SQIVND (reference sequence). DNA of the CDR3: TGTGCCAGTAGTTCCATAGGGCGGACCACTAATGAGCAGTTCTTC. It is translated as CASSSIGRTTNEQFF.

This chain connects TRBV27 to TRBJ2-1; 11 bases are shared with TRBD2. The CDR3 is 17 residues long. The trim removed 5 bases at V and 0 bases at J, leaving 6 bases unmatched. Germline V gene lookup returns CDR1 MNHEY and CDR2 SMNVEV (reference sequence). The CDR3 sequence: CASSPPGTSGSYNEQFF. As DNA, the CDR3 is TGTGCCAGCAGTCCACCTGGGACTAGCGGCTCCTACAATGAGCAGTTCTTC.

This rearrangement joins TRBV9 to TRBJ1-2; TRBD1 might be the D (5 bases). V was clipped by 4 bases and J by 5 bases, with 15 bases between them. Germline V lookup: CDR1 SGDLS, CDR2 YYNGEE. This CDR3 region has 14 residues. The CDR3 here is CASSTSGLSYGYTF. The CDR3 nucleotides read TGTGCCAGCAGCACCTCAGGGCTTTCGTATGGCTACACCTTC.

This chain joins TRBV5-4 and TRBJ2-7; the D gene is possibly TRBD2 (5 bases). V lost 0 bases and J 4 bases, leaving 17 bases between the germline ends. The germline V gene encodes CDR1 SGHNT and CDR2 YYREEE (reference sequence). The CDR3 runs 16 residues. This chain's CDR3 is CASSLGLGSAGYEQYF. The CDR3 DNA follows: TGTGCCAGCAGCTTGGGTCTCGGTAGCGCAGGATACGAGCAGTACTTC.

This clone was seen a few times. The chain is built from TRBV30 and TRBJ1-3; D is undetermined. V dropped 6 bases and J dropped 0 bases, with 12 bases sitting between them. The CDR3 covers 14 residues. Germline lookup yields CDR1 GTSNPN and CDR2 SVGIG (reference sequence). The CDR3 loop is CACRVSLSGNTIYF. In DNA, the CDR3 is TGTGCCTGCCGGGTCTCCCTCTCTGGAAACACCATATATTTT.

The V and J genes are TRBV6-1 and TRBJ2-1; TRBD2 might be the D (6 bases). The ends were cut back, 2 bases at V and 5 bases at J, with 13 bases in the middle. Germline assignment: CDR1 MNHNS and CDR2 SASEGT. The CDR3 is 15 residues long. CDR3 DNA sequence: TGTGCCAGCAGTGAAAGGAGGGCCAGTAACAATGAGCAGTTCTTC. Amino acid sequence: CASSERRASNNEQFF.

The chain carries TRBV15 and TRBJ2-3; no reliable D call. Per germline, CDR1 LNHNV and CDR2 YYDKDF (reference sequence). The V end lost 4 bases, the J end lost 0 bases, and 8 bases lay between the germline ends. The CDR3 has 14 residues. CDR3 protein: CATSTEPSTDTQYF. The DNA for the CDR3 is TGTGCCACCAGCACCGAACCGAGCACAGATACGCAGTATTTT.

The rearrangement joins TRBV21-1 to TRBJ2-7. TRBV21-1 counts as a pseudogene. The CDR3 is 16 residues long. CDR3 sequence reads: CASIYHLRTMGLEQYF. The CDR3 DNA sequence: TGTGCCAGTATTTATCACCTCAGGACCATGGGATTAGAGCAGTACTTC.

This clone was seen only once. The chain joins TRBV6-5 to TRBJ2-2, with 7 bases fitting TRBD1. Germline V lookup: CDR1 MNHEY, CDR2 SVGAGI. The CDR3 covers 15 residues. The trim removed 7 bases at V and 1 base at J, leaving 6 bases unmatched. DNA for the CDR3: TGTGCCAGCAATGTAGCAGGGGGGAACACCGGGGAGCTGTTTTTT. Translating it yields CASNVAGGNTGELFF.

The J gene is TRBJ2-7, the V gene TRBV27; 11 bases fit TRBD2. Germline CDR1 and CDR2: MNHEY and SMNVEV (reference sequence). This CDR3 comprises 14 residues. V dropped 3 bases and J dropped 5; count of bases not matched to a gene: 3. CDR3 amino acids: CASSFTSGSDEQYF. CDR3 sequence (DNA): TGTGCCAGCAGTTTCACTAGCGGGAGCGACGAGCAGTACTTC.

This chain uses TRBV19 with TRBJ2-3; 9 bases map to TRBD2. Germline loops: CDR1 LNHDA, CDR2 SQIVND (reference sequence). J gave up 2 bases and V 6 bases, and 6 bases lay outside the gene matches. This CDR3 has 15 residues. CDR3 residues: CASSFLAGNTDTQYF. CDR3 sequence (DNA): TGTGCCAGTAGCTTTCTAGCGGGGAACACAGATACGCAGTATTTT.

The rearrangement uses TRBV6-1 and TRBJ1-3, with D possibly TRBD1 on 6 matching bases. CDR1 and CDR2 from the germline V gene are MNHNS and SASEGT. This CDR3 contains 14 residues. V shed 7 bases and J shed 7 bases, with 17 bases lying between them. CDR3 protein: CASTTGRLWNTIYF. The CDR3 nucleotides read TGTGCCAGCACCACAGGGAGGTTATGGAACACCATATATTTT.

This clone was seen more than once but under ten times. The chain carries TRBV5-6 and TRBJ2-7, with 10 positions matching TRBD1. The V and J ends lost 9 bases and 2 bases, in that order; junction bases with no gene match: 11. CDR1 is SGHDT and CDR2 is YYEEEE in the germline V gene. The CDR3 is made up of 15 amino acids. For the CDR3, the DNA is TGTGCCAAAACCAGGGGACAGGGGATCCCCTACGAGCAGTACTTC. Amino acid sequence: CAKTRGQGIPYEQYF. Combining the CDR3 with reference TRBV5-6 and TRBJ2-7 gives the whole variable domain DAGVTQSPTHLIKTRGQQVTLRCSPKSGHDTVSWYQQALGQGPQFIFQYYEEEERQRGNFPDRFSGHQFPNYSSELNVNALLLGDSALYLCAKTRGQGIPYEQYFGPGTRLTVT.

This chain uses TRBV28 with TRBJ1-1; D is unresolved. CDR3 length equals 15 residues. The V end lost 7 bases, the J end lost 0 bases, and 15 bases lay between the germline ends. CDR1 and CDR2 (germline): MDHEN, SYDVKM. Here the CDR3 DNA reads TGTGCCAGCATTCAGTCACGGGCGATGAACACTGAAGCTTTCTTT. It yields the protein CASIQSRAMNTEAFF.

V gene TRBV6-1 combines with J gene TRBJ1-1; 7 bases are shared with TRBD1. Germline V lookup: CDR1 MNHNS, CDR2 SASEGT. Trimming cost V 1 base and J 4 bases; bases outside gene matches: 9. The length of the CDR3 is 16 residues. CDR3 nucleotides: TGTGCCAGCAGTGAAGTCCCTCGACAGGGCGTCACTGAAGCTTTCTTT. Its protein is CASSEVPRQGVTEAFF.

The genes are TRBV2 and TRBJ2-1; D is perhaps TRBD2 (5 bases). V dropped 7 bases and J dropped 3 bases, with 10 bases sitting between them. This CDR3 is 13 amino acids long. Germline V gene data show CDR1 as SNHLY and CDR2 as FYNNEI. The CDR3 DNA reads as TGTGCCAGCAATCAGCGGAGCTACAATGAGCAGTTCTTC. This translates into CASNQRSYNEQFF. The full variable domain, in which reference TRBV2 and TRBJ2-1 provide the parts outside the CDR3, is EPEVTQTPSHQVTQMGQEVILRCVPISNHLYFYWYRQILGQKVEFLVSFYNNEISEKSEIFDDQFSVERPDGSNFTLKIRSTKLEDSAMYFCASNQRSYNEQFFGPGTRLTVL.

The chain recombines TRBV28 with TRBJ2-1; TRBD1 matches at 9 bases. This CDR3 region has 15 residues. Germline CDR1 MDHEN, CDR2 SYDVKM. Trimming cost V 6 bases and J 4 bases; bases outside gene matches: 7. This CDR3 is CASSATGGGYNEQFF. The CDR3 DNA sequence: TGTGCCAGCAGCGCGACAGGGGGGGGTTACAATGAGCAGTTCTTC. The variable domain in full, with the rest retrieved from reference TRBV28 and TRBJ2-1, is DVKVTQSSRYLVKRTGEKVFLECVQDMDHENMFWYRQDPGLGLRLIYFSYDVKMKEKGDIPEGYSVSREKKERFSLILESASTNQTSMYLCASSATGGGYNEQFFGPGTRLTVL.

For the CDR3, the DNA is TGTGCCAGCAGCTTGGAAGTGGTCCCGGGATCCATCGAGCAGTTCTTC. Its translation is CASSLEVVPGSIEQFF. The V and J genes are TRBV5-6 and TRBJ2-1; TRBD2 is a possible D gene (5 bases). Germline CDR1 reads SGHDT; CDR2 reads YYEEEE. The CDR3 sequence is 16 residues long. V lost 0 bases to trimming and J lost 10 bases, with 20 bases between them.

For the CDR3, the DNA is TGTGCCAGCAGCCTTACAGGAGTGCCACAAAGTCGGGCCAACGTCCTGACTTTC. Encoded protein: CASSLTGVPQSRANVLTF. This chain links TRBV7-7 with TRBJ2-6, with TRBD1 as a possible D gene (5 bases). The ends were cut back, 5 bases at V and 5 bases at J, with 22 bases in the middle. Germline V gives CDR1 SSHAT, CDR2 FNYEAQ (reference sequence). There are 18 residues in the CDR3.

The CDR3 nucleotides are TGTGCCAGCAGAACGGGAATCTACGAGCAGTACTTC. It is translated as CASRTGIYEQYF. This chain links TRBV28 with TRBJ2-7; D might be TRBD2 (5 bases). Germline V gene sequence: CDR1 MDHEN, CDR2 SYDVKM. The CDR3 length is 12 residues. Between the trimmed V and J ends, which lost 6 bases and 3 bases, there was a span of 9 bases.

On this clone: The sample holds other DNA sequences that translate to the same CDR3. The chain recombines TRBV2 with TRBJ1-5; TRBD1 might be the D (5 bases). CDR1 SNHLY and CDR2 FYNNEI come from the germline V gene. V was shortened by 9 bases and J by 0 bases, with 15 bases between the two germline ends. The CDR3 is 15 residues long. DNA for the CDR3: TGTGCCAGTACTCCCGAGGGGTTTAGCAATCAGCCCCAGCATTTT. Translating gives CASTPEGFSNQPQHF.

The rearrangement joins TRBV6-1 to TRBJ1-5, with 7 nucleotides matching TRBD1. The V segment lost 2 bases and the J segment 9 bases; nucleotides outside the gene matches: 10. CDR3 size: 15 residues. Germline V gene lookup returns CDR1 MNHNS and CDR2 SASEGT. CDR3 in DNA: TGTGCCAGCAGTGAAAGTTGGGGACAGCTAACGCCCCAGCATTTT. Amino acids: CASSESWGQLTPQHF.

The chain is built from TRBV6-6 and TRBJ1-1, with 8 bases that match TRBD1. CDR3 size: 14 residues. In germline, CDR1 is MNHNY, CDR2 SVGAGI (reference sequence). With V trimmed by 7 bases and J by 6 bases, 10 bases remained unmatched. As DNA, the CDR3 is TGTGCCAGCATCTATCAGGACAGGGTTTCTGAAGCTTTCTTT. It specifies CASIYQDRVSEAFF.

The chain joins TRBV6-1 to TRBJ2-7; D is uncertain. The V end was cut by 3 bases, the J end by 7 bases, with 10 bases between. The CDR3 contains 12 residues. The V gene's germline CDR1 is MNHNS and CDR2 SASEGT. CDR3 residues: CASSDRLGEQYF. The CDR3 bases are TGTGCCAGCAGTGACAGGTTGGGGGAGCAGTACTTC.

The genes are TRBV27 and TRBJ2-5; TRBD2 matches 9 bases. The CDR3 length is 15 residues. V dropped 5 bases and J dropped 2; count of bases not matched to a gene: 6. Looked up from germline, CDR1 is MNHEY and CDR2 is SMNVEV (reference sequence). This chain's CDR3 is CASSPLTSGQETQYF. In DNA, the CDR3 is TGTGCCAGCAGTCCCTTGACTAGCGGACAAGAGACCCAGTACTTC.